This T cell receptor beta chain was retrieved from a study of PD-1 blockade in classical Hodgkin lymphoma. As for time point: cycle 4 day 1 (C4D1), after more than 5 weeks of nivolumab. Every patient experienced relapse after autologous stem cell transplantation, and brentuximab vedotin exposure varied. CDR3 size: 13 residues. Using immunoSEQ multiplex PCR, the repertoire was profiled, and TCRdb retains in-frame clones only, with some absent. This table holds roughly 52,000 clones, around 86% found once. In this sample, this clone turned up once. Sequenced here: peripheral blood mononuclear cells (PBMCs), sampled before the fourth cycle of nivolumab. This rearrangement joins TRBV21-1 to TRBJ2-1; the DNA was not compared with TRBD1, the D call given in the table. TRBV21-1 counts as a pseudogene. This clonotype was obtained from a human donor with classical Hodgkin lymphoma. The CDR3 DNA reads as TGTGCCAGACCGGGACAGGCCTACAATGAGCAGTTCTTC. Amino acid sequence: CARPGQAYNEQFF.